The clone carrying this TCR beta chain has at least ten counts. The sample originates from a study of T-cell reconstitution after alpha-beta-depleted transplantation in children. Researchers prepared the TCRbeta library using unique molecular identifiers, the study reports. TCRdb redid the calling of the PCR reads with MiXCR, one entry per CDR3 protein. The data show over 550,000 distinct CDR3 sequences, with roughly 10% seen just once and around 4% held by the top ten. Per the germline V gene, CDR1 is SGHRS and CDR2 is YFSETQ. The CDR3 runs to 16 residues. Deletions cut 4 bases from V and 4 bases from J, with 17 bases between.

The chain joins TRBV5-1 to TRBJ2-2; D gene uncertain. The sequence was collected from a human donor who donated a stem cell graft to a child with acute myeloid leukemia. The sequencing here drew on PBMCs from the stem cell graft donor, taken from the stem cell graft. The CDR3 region has the DNA TGCGCCAGCAGCCCCTTAACACGATCGGGCACCGGGGAGCTGTTTTTT. The encoded protein is CASSPLTRSGTGELFF. Variable domain in full (rest from reference TRBV5-1 and TRBJ2-2): KAGVTQTPRYLIKTRGQQVTLSCSPISGHRSVSWYQQTPGQGLQFLFEYFSETQRNKGNFPGRFSGRQFSNSRSEMNVSTLELGDSALYLCASSPLTRSGTGELFFGEGSRLTVL.